These T cell receptor beta chains were read from a single sample in a study of blood T cell repertoires in COVID-19. The repertoire was sequenced with immunoSEQ multiplex PCR; TCRdb's copy has only in-frame clones and lacks some. Of roughly 40,000 clones listed, about nine tenths are singletons. Sequencing was carried out using peripheral blood. The source of these receptors is a man in his sixties or seventies with acute or convalescent COVID-19. Each CDR3 is given with its conserved first and last residue. A D gene is named only where the DNA matches it firmly. The listing skips clone size in some rows; elsewhere it reads once, few, many or a size class.

j_call	v_call	clone_size	d_call	cdr3_aa	cdr3_nt
TRBJ1-4	TRBV5-4	.	.	CASSDTGMGEKLFF	TGTGCCAGCAGCGATACAGGGATGGGTGAAAAACTGTTTTTT
TRBJ2-7	TRBV19	once	TRBD1	CASRRTGTGASYEQYF	TGTGCCAGTAGGCGTACCGGGACAGGGGCCTCCTACGAGCAGTACTTC
TRBJ1-2	TRBV5-5	.	.	CASSLDQDGYTF	TGTGCCAGCAGCCTTGACCAGGATGGCTACACCTTC
TRBJ2-5	TRBV5-1	once	TRBD2	CASSVGTSGSLVETQYF	TGCGCCAGCAGCGTCGGGACTAGCGGGAGCTTGGTAGAGACCCAGTACTTC
TRBJ2-3	TRBV3-1/TRBV3-2	.	TRBD1	CASSDPGQGATDTQYF	TGTGCCAGCAGCGACCCGGGACAGGGGGCCACAGATACGCAGTATTTT
TRBJ2-2	TRBV27	.	.	CASSRKPGANTGELFF	TGTGCCAGCAGTCGTAAGCCGGGGGCGAACACCGGGGAGCTGTTTTTT
TRBJ1-5	TRBV6-2/TRBV6-3	.	TRBD1	CASSLNPHDRGSNQPQHF	TGTGCCAGCAGTTTAAACCCCCACGACAGGGGAAGCAATCAGCCCCAGCATTTT
TRBJ2-2	TRBV18	few	.	CASSPRGSGAGELFF	TGTGCCAGCTCACCTCGGGGGTCTGGCGCCGGGGAGCTGTTTTTT
TRBJ2-3	TRBV20-1	.	TRBD2	CSASSSGSWKDTQYF	TGCAGTGCTAGTTCTAGCGGGAGTTGGAAAGATACGCAGTATTTT
TRBJ2-2	TRBV18	.	.	CASSRTQSGAGELFF	TGTGCCAGCTCACGAACTCAGTCGGGGGCCGGGGAGCTGTTTTTT
TRBJ2-6	TRBV4-1	.	TRBD2	CASSRGLAGASSGANVLTF	TGCGCCAGCAGCCGAGGACTAGCGGGAGCGAGCTCTGGGGCCAACGTCCTGACTTTC
TRBJ1-6	TRBV5-1	.	.	CASSQEDQNNSPLHF	TGCGCCAGCAGCCAGGAGGATCAGAATAATTCACCCCTCCACTTT
TRBJ2-7	TRBV23-1	medium-sized	TRBD2	CASSQSRLAVSYEQYF	TGCGCCAGCAGTCAATCGCGACTAGCGGTTTCCTACGAGCAGTACTTC
TRBJ1-2	TRBV2	.	.	CASNFMEVVHGYTF	TGTGCCAGCAACTTCATGGAGGTGGTCCATGGCTACACCTTC
TRBJ2-3	TRBV18	once	TRBD1	CASSSSAGTGRTDTQYF	TGTGCCAGCTCATCCTCCGCCGGGACAGGGAGGACAGATACGCAGTATTTT
TRBJ1-5	TRBV12-3/TRBV12-4	.	.	CASSQGNQPQHF	TGTGCCAGCAGTCAGGGGAATCAGCCCCAGCATTTT
TRBJ2-7	TRBV3-1/TRBV3-2	.	TRBD1	CASSQEATGGEQYF	TGTGCCAGCAGCCAAGAAGCGACAGGGGGCGAGCAGTACTTC
TRBJ1-2	TRBV14	.	.	CASSQAGTAGSGYTF	TGTGCCAGCAGCCAAGCTGGGACGGCGGGAAGTGGCTACACCTTC
TRBJ1-2	TRBV28	.	.	CASSSQQYLYGYTF	TGTGCCAGCAGTTCCCAACAATACCTCTATGGCTACACCTTC
TRBJ1-2	TRBV3-1/TRBV3-2	few	.	CASSQDKGWVDGYTF	TGTGCCAGCAGCCAAGATAAGGGGTGGGTCGATGGCTACACCTTC
TRBJ1-1	TRBV9	.	.	CASSVREGVGEAFF	TGTGCCAGCAGCGTTAGAGAGGGGGTAGGTGAAGCTTTCTTT
TRBJ2-7	TRBV7-2	.	.	CASSLEGLAIQMGYEQYF	TGTGCCAGCAGCTTAGAAGGGCTAGCGATACAGATGGGGTACGAGCAGTACTTC
TRBJ1-2	TRBV4-3	few	.	CASSQDYRGGYGYTF	TGCGCCAGCAGCCAAGATTATAGGGGTGGCTATGGCTACACCTTC
TRBJ2-3	TRBV5-4	.	TRBD2	CASSSRLAGALDTQYF	TGTGCCAGCAGCTCACGACTAGCGGGAGCACTAGATACGCAGTATTTT
TRBJ1-5	TRBV4-2	.	.	CASSQAGERQPQHF	TGTGCCAGCAGCCAAGCAGGGGAGAGGCAGCCCCAGCATTTT
TRBJ2-6	TRBV7-2	.	.	CASRRRAGANVLTF	TGTGCCAGCAGGCGCCGGGCTGGGGCCAACGTCCTGACTTTC
TRBJ1-2	TRBV28	.	.	CASRRLWRGNYGYTF	TGTGCCAGCAGGCGTTTGTGGCGAGGTAACTATGGCTACACCTTC
TRBJ1-2	TRBV5-1	.	TRBD1	CASSPGTGENGYTF	TGCGCCAGCAGCCCCGGGACAGGGGAGAATGGCTACACCTTC
TRBJ2-3	TRBV4-2	.	.	CASSQDSPADTQYF	TGTGCCAGCAGCCAAGATTCCCCCGCGGATACGCAGTATTTT
TRBJ1-6	TRBV19	.	.	CASSIGTGNSPLHF	TGTGCCAGTAGTATCGGGACTGGTAATTCACCCCTCCACTTT
TRBJ2-5	TRBV9	few	TRBD2	CARSGGGGPQETQYF	TGCGCCCGCAGCGGCGGGGGGGGGCCCCAAGAGACCCAGTACTTC
TRBJ2-7	TRBV27	.	TRBD1	CASSSLGQGAYEQYF	TGTGCCAGCAGTTCCTTGGGACAGGGGGCGTACGAGCAGTACTTC
TRBJ2-7	TRBV19	.	TRBD2	CASISPSGNEQYF	TGTGCCAGTATAAGCCCTAGCGGGAACGAGCAGTACTTC
TRBJ2-5	TRBV5-4	.	TRBD2	CASRGTSDPQETQYF	TGTGCCAGCAGGGGGACTAGCGACCCGCAAGAGACCCAGTACTTC
TRBJ2-5	TRBV7-2	.	TRBD2	CASSLGLALSQETQYF	TGTGCCAGCAGCTTAGGACTAGCACTTAGTCAAGAGACCCAGTACTTC
TRBJ2-5	TRBV13	once	.	CASSLWAQETQYF	TGTGCCAGCAGCTTATGGGCCCAAGAGACCCAGTACTTC
TRBJ1-1	TRBV9	.	.	CASSVMGSGTEAFF	TGTGCCAGCAGCGTAATGGGGTCGGGGACTGAAGCTTTCTTT
TRBJ1-4	TRBV7-3	.	.	CASSLSQGSNEKLFF	TGTGCCAGCAGCTTAAGTCAGGGTTCTAATGAAAAACTGTTTTTT
TRBJ1-5	TRBV9	.	.	CASSVDEGFGQPQHF	TGTGCCAGCAGCGTTGACGAGGGATTTGGTCAGCCCCAGCATTTT
TRBJ2-3	TRBV4-3	few	.	CASSQDFQNTNTDTQYF	TGCGCCAGCAGCCAAGATTTCCAGAACACTAACACAGATACGCAGTATTTT
TRBJ2-7	TRBV3-1/TRBV3-2	.	.	CASSQGQAYEQYF	TGTGCCAGCAGCCAAGGTCAGGCCTACGAGCAGTACTTC
TRBJ1-6	TRBV27	.	.	CASSLYRDIGFGSPLHF	TGTGCCAGCAGTTTATACCGGGACATAGGATTCGGCTCACCCCTCCACTTT